The 26 T cell receptor beta chains below all came from one sample that was sequenced in a study of patients and donors after allogeneic stem cell transplantation. TCRdb recomputed calls from the RT-PCR reads with MiXCR, one row per CDR3 protein. This table holds about 90,000 distinct CDR3 sequences, 48% found once. Sequencing was done on a sample of blood, either unsorted or a sorted T cell fraction (not recorded which). The source is a human donor who was either an allogeneic HSCT recipient or a stem cell or donor lymphocyte infusion donor (not recorded which). It is not recorded whose cells these are; they may come from a transplant donor.

The gene calls are TRBV6-5 and TRBJ1-4; no definite D call. The germline gives CDR1 MNHEY, CDR2 SVGAGI. The CDR3 extends over 15 amino acids. V was trimmed by 0 bases and J by 1 base, leaving 6 bases between them. CDR3 DNA: TGTGCCAGCAGTTACTCGGGCAGAACTAATGAAAAACTGTTTTTT. Its protein is CASSYSGRTNEKLFF.

A few counts support this clonotype. The rearrangement joins TRBV29-1 to TRBJ1-1, with unresolved D. CDR3 length equals 11 residues. Looked up from germline, CDR1 is SQVTM and CDR2 is ANQGSEA. With 8 bases removed from V and 0 bases from J, the gap between germline ends came to 7 bases. The CDR3: CSFSMNTEAFF. CDR3 DNA: TGCAGCTTCAGCATGAACACTGAAGCTTTCTTT.

The chain recombines TRBV5-5 with TRBJ2-4; D may be TRBD1 (5 bases). Looked up from germline, CDR1 is SGHKS and CDR2 is YYEKEE (reference sequence). V dropped 6 bases and J dropped 0 bases, with 10 bases sitting between them. The CDR3 is 14 residues long. The CDR3 region is CASNSGIAKNIQYF. CDR3 in DNA: TGTGCCAGCAACTCAGGGATAGCCAAAAACATTCAGTACTTC.

This clonotype was observed a handful of times. The chain couples TRBV7-6 to TRBJ2-1; TRBD2 aligns across 9 bases. The germline gives CDR1 SGHVS, CDR2 FNYEAQ. The CDR3 runs to 16 residues. The trim removed 4 bases at V and 8 bases at J, leaving 12 bases unmatched. CDR3 region: CASSSGLAGSGDEQFF. As DNA, the CDR3 is TGTGCCAGCAGCTCCGGGCTAGCGGGAAGCGGTGATGAGCAGTTCTTC.

This clonotype appeared a few times. The chain joins TRBV4-2 to TRBJ2-1, with 8 bases that match TRBD2. From germline, CDR1 is LGHNA and CDR2 YNFKEQ. The CDR3 spans 16 residues. The trim removed 3 bases at V and 2 bases at J, leaving 6 bases unmatched. CDR3 region: CASSHQAGDAYNEQFF. As DNA, the CDR3 is TGTGCCAGCAGCCACCAAGCGGGAGATGCCTACAATGAGCAGTTCTTC.

This sequence joins TRBV10-3 and TRBJ1-2, with D tentatively TRBD1 (5 bases). Germline V CDR1 and CDR2: ENHRY, SYGVKD. Between the trimmed V and J ends, which lost 4 bases and 2 bases, there was a span of 8 bases. The CDR3 has 13 amino acids. The CDR3 region has the DNA TGTGCCATCAGTGGAGACAGAAACTATGGCTACACCTTC. This translates into CAISGDRNYGYTF.

This chain uses TRBV28 with TRBJ2-1; 7 bases map to TRBD2. In germline, CDR1 is MDHEN, CDR2 SYDVKM. The CDR3 extends over 16 amino acids. The junction had 10 bases not matched to a gene; V was cut back by 3 bases and J by 5 bases. CDR3 protein: CASSFSVGLVHNEQFF. The CDR3 DNA reads TGTGCCAGCAGTTTCTCCGTAGGACTAGTCCACAATGAGCAGTTCTTC.

This chain joins TRBV9 and TRBJ2-7, with 9 bases fitting TRBD1. Germline V gives CDR1 SGDLS, CDR2 YYNGEE. V trimming: 1 base; J trimming: 5 bases; junction bases outside the gene matches: 7. CDR3 size: 15 residues. CDR3 sequence (DNA): TGTGCCAGCAGCGTATCCGGACAGGGGATCCACGAGCAGTACTTC. As protein: CASSVSGQGIHEQYF.

This chain connects TRBV9 to TRBJ1-1; D is uncertain. V gave up 0 bases and J gave up 1 base, with 7 bases separating them. Germline CDR1 is SGDLS and CDR2 is YYNGEE. The CDR3 extends over 14 amino acids. CDR3 sequence (DNA): TGTGCCAGCAGCGTAGGAGCAGGGAACACTGAAGCTTTCTTT. Its translation is CASSVGAGNTEAFF. The whole variable domain, remainder taken from reference TRBV9 and TRBJ1-1, is DSGVTQTPKHLITATGQRVTLRCSPRSGDLSVYWYQQSLDQGLQFLIQYYNGEERAKGNILERFSAQQFPDLHSELNLSSLELGDSALYFCASSVGAGNTEAFFGQGTRLTVV.

The V and J genes are TRBV4-3 and TRBJ1-2, with a possible D match to TRBD1 (6 bases). This CDR3 comprises 17 residues. Trimming cost V 1 base and J 0 bases, with 15 bases left between them. CDR1 and CDR2 (germline): LGHNA, YSLEER. For the CDR3, the DNA is TGCGCCAGCAGCCAAGGTTACAGGGCCCATACTAACTATGGCTACACCTTC. Amino acid sequence: CASSQGYRAHTNYGYTF.

V and J are TRBV4-1 and TRBJ1-3; D is possibly TRBD1 (5 bases). This CDR3 region has 17 residues. Trimming left V 0 bases short and J 0 bases short, with 12 bases between. CDR1 is MGHRA and CDR2 is YSYEKL in the germline V gene. The CDR3 reads CASSQDYGTDSGNTIYF. CDR3 nucleotides: TGCGCCAGCAGCCAAGATTATGGGACGGACTCTGGAAACACCATATATTTT.

This clonotype has a handful of counts. The chain's CDR3 is CASSPGQSNTEAFF. CDR3 nucleotide sequence: TGTGCCAGCTCACCGGGACAGTCTAACACTGAAGCTTTCTTT. The chain has TRBV18 and TRBJ1-1; 7 bases are a match to TRBD1. The V gene's germline CDR1 is KGHSH and CDR2 LQKENI. The J segment lost 2 bases and the V segment lost 3 bases, leaving 3 bases of the junction unmatched. This CDR3 spans 14 amino acids.

The chain carries TRBV6-2 or TRBV6-3 and TRBJ1-5, with D possibly matching TRBD1 (6 bases). The CDR3 runs to 18 residues. The V and J ends lost 6 bases and 0 bases respectively, with 21 bases between them. Germline lookup yields CDR1 MNHEY and CDR2 SVGEGT. The CDR3: CASRTRQVPFVSNQPQHF. CDR3 DNA: TGTGCCAGCAGGACACGACAGGTACCGTTTGTTAGCAATCAGCCCCAGCATTTT.

The chain carries TRBV6-6 and TRBJ1-2, with TRBD1 as a possible D gene (5 bases). V was cut by 6 bases and J by 4 bases, with 12 bases left in between. Germline V gene data show CDR1 as MNHNY and CDR2 as SVGAGI (reference sequence). This CDR3 region has 13 residues. Here the CDR3 DNA reads TGTGCCAGCAGAGTCCGGGACTTCTATGGCTACACCTTC. It encodes CASRVRDFYGYTF.

This clonotype was seen more than once but under ten times. The gene calls are TRBV12-3 or TRBV12-4 and TRBJ1-1; D is ambiguous. V lost 6 bases and J 1 base, leaving 9 bases between the germline ends. There are 13 residues in the CDR3. CDR3 in DNA: TGTGCCAGCAGCTCTGACACGAACACTGAAGCTTTCTTT. Residues: CASSSDTNTEAFF.

The chain uses TRBV29-1 and TRBJ1-1; D may be TRBD1 (5 bases). CDR1 and CDR2 from the germline V gene are SQVTM and ANQGSEA. The CDR3 consists of 13 residues. Trimming took off 4 bases at V and 1 base at J, with 10 bases between the two ends. Written as DNA, the CDR3 is TGCAGCGTTGTGAACACAGGGAACACTGAAGCTTTCTTT. It specifies CSVVNTGNTEAFF.

The V gene is TRBV5-1, the J gene TRBJ2-7; 7 positions agree with TRBD1. After removal of 3 bases from V and 3 bases from J, the junction contained 6 bases not matched to a gene. Germline V lookup: CDR1 SGHRS, CDR2 YFSETQ. This CDR3 spans 14 amino acids. Written as DNA, the CDR3 is TGCGCCAGCAGCTCCGGGACAGAAGTCTACGAGCAGTACTTC. Protein sequence: CASSSGTEVYEQYF.

The chain joins TRBV12-3 or TRBV12-4 to TRBJ1-5; D gene ambiguous. Between the trimmed V and J ends, which lost 3 bases and 7 bases, there was a span of 7 bases. The CDR3 has 12 residues. The CDR3 protein is CASSFGVQPQHF. The CDR3 DNA is TGTGCCAGCAGTTTCGGTGTCCAGCCCCAGCATTTT.

This clonotype has more than one count but fewer than ten. The chain employs TRBV7-2 and TRBJ1-2, with D possibly matching TRBD1 (5 bases). The CDR3 totals 15 residues. V lost 2 bases and J 6 bases, leaving 16 bases between the germline ends. Germline V lookup: CDR1 SGHTA, CDR2 FQGNSA. The chain's CDR3 is CASSLLIGQVHGYTF. The CDR3 coding sequence is TGTGCCAGCAGCTTACTTATCGGACAAGTCCATGGCTACACCTTC.

The count of this clonotype is one. V is TRBV4-1 and J is TRBJ1-4; TRBD1 is a possible D gene (6 bases). CDR1 is MGHRA and CDR2 is YSYEKL in the germline V gene. The CDR3 is 18 residues long. V lost 3 bases and J 8 bases, leaving 25 bases between the germline ends. The CDR3 DNA reads as TGCGCCAGCAGCCATCCTGGAACAGGGTCGGGGGTACGGGAAAAACTGTTTTTT. Its protein product is CASSHPGTGSGVREKLFF.

This clonotype was counted between two and nine times. This rearrangement joins TRBV10-3 to TRBJ1-6, with 7 bases that match TRBD1. Germline CDR1 and CDR2: ENHRY and SYGVKD. V was clipped by 8 bases and J by 2 bases; unmatched bases: 3. This CDR3 contains 14 residues. This CDR3 is CAIRQGAYNSPLHF. CDR3 nucleotide sequence: TGTGCCATCCGACAGGGCGCCTATAATTCACCCCTCCACTTT.

This clonotype was seen more than once but under ten times. This chain connects TRBV27 to TRBJ1-5; no clear D. The germline CDR1 and CDR2 sequences are MNHEY and SMNVEV (reference sequence). This CDR3 is built from 13 residues. The V and J ends lost 5 bases and 9 bases respectively, with 14 bases between them. CDR3 coding DNA: TGTGCCAGCAGTCCGGGCGGACGACCGCCCCAGCATTTT. Amino acid sequence: CASSPGGRPPQHF.

This chain connects TRBV5-5 to TRBJ2-1; D unclear. Trimming removed 0 bases at V and 8 bases at J, with 6 bases between. From germline, CDR1 is SGHKS and CDR2 YYEKEE (reference sequence). The CDR3 sequence is 12 residues long. The CDR3 nucleotides are TGTGCCAGCAGCTTGGCGCACGATGAGCAGTTCTTC. This sequence encodes CASSLAHDEQFF.

The chain joins TRBV6-2 or TRBV6-3 to TRBJ2-1; D perhaps matches TRBD2 (6 bases). Germline CDR1 and CDR2: MNHEY and SVGEGT. CDR3 length: 16 residues. Trimming took 2 bases from V and 4 from J, leaving 15 bases between them. In DNA, the CDR3 is TGTGCCAGCAGTTACGACTTCGGGACTCAATACAATGAGCAGTTCTTC. Its translation is CASSYDFGTQYNEQFF.

V usage is TRBV12-3 or TRBV12-4 and J usage is TRBJ1-1; a weak D match, TRBD1 (6 bases). The V end was cut by 5 bases, the J end by 3 bases, with 13 bases between. The CDR3 is made up of 14 amino acids. CDR3 bases: TGTGCCAGCAGTGACGGGGACAAGTACACTGAAGCTTTCTTT. It codes for CASSDGDKYTEAFF.

This clonotype appeared many times. The chain employs TRBV20-1 and TRBJ2-2; TRBD1 is a possible D gene (5 bases). The CDR3 sequence is 15 residues long. CDR1 DFQATT and CDR2 SNEGSKA come from the germline V gene (reference sequence). Trimming cost V 0 bases and J 5 bases, with 13 bases left between them. The DNA for the CDR3 is TGCAGTGCTAGAGAACAGGATTCAGGGACCGGGGAGCTGTTTTTT. Translation gives CSAREQDSGTGELFF.